One and the same sample provided the 16 T cell receptor beta chains below, sequenced in a study of response to subunit inactivated influenza vaccine. Each CDR3 protein is one row after TCRdb ran MiXCR on the RT-PCR reads. The repertoire has about 540,000 distinct CDR3 sequences, 12% to 15% of them found once; the top ten carry over 8.5%. Source: PBMCs from blood, taken approximately 13 days after vaccination. The receptor set was obtained from a man aged 45-60 years who received an inactivated influenza vaccine.

This chain links TRBV5-5 with TRBJ2-1; perhaps TRBD2 as D (6 bases). Germline CDR1 is SGHKS and CDR2 is YYEKEE (reference sequence). CDR3 length: 14 residues. The ends were cut back, 0 bases at V and 6 bases at J, with 10 bases in the middle. The CDR3 here is CASSLDGGINEQFF. The CDR3 nucleotides read TGTGCCAGCAGCTTGGACGGGGGTATCAATGAGCAGTTCTTC.

This clonotype has a count of ten or more. The chain carries TRBV12-3 or TRBV12-4 and TRBJ1-5, with TRBD1 identical over 7 bases. The CDR3 covers 14 residues. The V segment lost 7 bases and the J segment 2 bases; nucleotides outside the gene matches: 5. The CDR3 DNA reads as TGTGCCAGCACCACAGGGGTCGGCAATCAGCCCCAGCATTTT. Translation: CASTTGVGNQPQHF.

As regards this clonotype: The junction departs from the called germline gene at one end, perhaps through a read error. This chain links TRBV12-3 or TRBV12-4 with TRBJ2-4; D might be TRBD1 (6 bases). The CDR3 has 13 residues. The CDR3 sequence is CASSLGQGRLSDF. CDR3 bases: TGTGCCAGCAGTTTAGGCCAGGGGAGATTGAGTGACTTC.

This clonotype was detected only a few times. V and J are TRBV7-9 and TRBJ2-7; D is unclear. CDR1 is SEHNR, CDR2 FQNEAQ, per germline (reference sequence). Trimming left V 5 bases short and J 2 bases short, with 16 bases between. This CDR3 has 15 amino acids. In nucleotides, the CDR3 is TGTGCCAGCAGCCCCCCGGGCCGTGGCGCCTACGAGCAGTACTTC. Protein: CASSPPGRGAYEQYF.

This chain joins TRBV18 and TRBJ2-7; 11 positions agree with TRBD1. The junction had 7 bases not matched to a gene; V was cut back by 3 bases and J by 6 bases. Germline CDR1 and CDR2: KGHSH and LQKENI. The CDR3 runs to 15 residues. CDR3 in DNA: TGTGCCAGCTCACCCGGGACAGGGGGTCGAAGCGAGCAGTACTTC. Protein sequence: CASSPGTGGRSEQYF.

Points on this clonotype: A read error is possible here, since a much larger clone lies one base away. The gene calls are TRBV5-1 and TRBJ1-6, with 7 bases lining up with TRBD1. CDR3 length equals 13 residues. V shed 4 bases and J 10 bases; nucleotides not matched to a gene: 5. Germline CDR1 and CDR2: SGHRS and YFSETQ. CDR3 sequence reads: CASSVGTDSPLHF. CDR3 in DNA: TGCGCCAGCAGCGTCGGGACAGACTCACCCCTCCACTTT.

This rearrangement joins TRBV20-1 to TRBJ2-7; 7 bases match TRBD1. The CDR3 has 13 residues. J gave up 5 bases and V 7 bases, and 11 bases lay outside the gene matches. Germline V gene sequence: CDR1 DFQATT, CDR2 SNEGSKA (reference sequence). The CDR3 loop is CSVMDRIGHEQYF. The CDR3, as DNA: TGCAGTGTCATGGACAGGATCGGCCACGAGCAGTACTTC.

This CDR3 is CASSHYRDRETQYF. As DNA, the CDR3 is TGTGCCAGCAGCCATTACCGGGACCGAGAGACCCAGTACTTC. V gene TRBV5-4 combines with J gene TRBJ2-5; D possibly uses TRBD1 or TRBD2 (5 bases each). Trimming removed 4 bases from V and 4 bases from J, with 14 bases in between. The CDR3 totals 14 residues. Germline CDR1 and CDR2: SGHNT and YYREEE (reference sequence).

The chain joins TRBV4-2 to TRBJ1-2, with 7 bases identical to TRBD1. V lost 5 bases, J lost 10 bases, and 10 bases stayed unmatched. Per the germline V gene, CDR1 is LGHNA and CDR2 is YNFKEQ. This CDR3 is 13 amino acids long. CDR3 sequence (DNA): TGTGCCAGCAGCTCGGACAGGCAAGGTGCCTACACCTTC. Protein product: CASSSDRQGAYTF.

This clonotype appeared a few times. V and J are TRBV9 and TRBJ1-5; unclear D gene. Looked up from germline, CDR1 is SGDLS and CDR2 is YYNGEE. The ends were cut back, 0 bases at V and 6 bases at J, with 13 bases in the middle. CDR3 length: 15 residues. CDR3 nucleotide sequence: TGTGCCAGCAGCGTAGCTACCGATCCCAGTCAGCCCCAGCATTTT. Its translation is CASSVATDPSQPQHF.

This clonotype was counted a few times. This rearrangement joins TRBV7-2 to TRBJ2-3, with D unresolved. V lost 0 bases and J 0 bases, leaving 7 bases between the germline ends. This CDR3 contains 15 residues. Germline V gene sequence: CDR1 SGHTA, CDR2 FQGNSA. The CDR3, as DNA: TGTGCCAGCAGCTTAGCGCCAGGTAGCACAGATACGCAGTATTTT. Translating gives CASSLAPGSTDTQYF. Full variable domain (outside the CDR3, taken from reference TRBV7-2 and TRBJ2-3): GAGVSQSPSNKVTEKGKDVELRCDPISGHTALYWYRQSLGQGLEFLIYFQGNSAPDKSGLPSDRFSAERTGGSVSTLTIQRTQQEDSAVYLCASSLAPGSTDTQYFGPGTRLTVL.

The chain joins TRBV12-3 or TRBV12-4 to TRBJ2-2; D possibly matches TRBD1 or TRBD2 (5 bases each). The CDR3 has 15 amino acids. The ends were cut back, 4 bases at V and 7 bases at J, with 16 bases in the middle. The CDR3 sequence: CASSYSGTPFGELFF. DNA for the CDR3: TGTGCCAGCAGTTATTCCGGGACCCCCTTCGGGGAGCTGTTTTTT.

In regard to this clonotype: A single base separates this from a much larger clone, so it may be a read error. The chain links TRBV5-1 to TRBJ1-3; weak D call: TRBD1 (5 bases). The CDR3 loop spans 15 amino acids. Trimming shortened V by 4 bases and J by 2 bases, and 13 bases separated the two germline ends. Per germline, CDR1 SGHRS and CDR2 YFSETQ. For the CDR3, the DNA is TGCGCCAGCAGCGGGGGACCGAACCCTGGAAACACCATATATTTT. It specifies CASSGGPNPGNTIYF.

This clonotype has more than one count but fewer than ten. The gene calls are TRBV7-6 and TRBJ2-5, with D perhaps TRBD2 (5 bases). This CDR3 region has 16 residues. V was clipped by 6 bases and J by 0 bases, with 17 bases between them. Germline assignment: CDR1 SGHVS and CDR2 FNYEAQ. The CDR3 sequence: CASSPIGGRNQETQYF. The CDR3 DNA reads as TGTGCCAGCAGTCCGATAGGAGGACGGAACCAAGAGACCCAGTACTTC.

V gene TRBV10-3 combines with J gene TRBJ2-3, with 7 nucleotides matching TRBD2. This CDR3 is 16 amino acids long. CDR1 and CDR2 from the germline V gene are ENHRY and SYGVKD. Unmatched junction bases numbered 9, after V lost 6 bases and J lost 0 bases. The DNA for the CDR3 is TGTGCCATCAGAAAAGATCTAGCGGCGAGCACAGATACGCAGTATTTT. Translating it yields CAIRKDLAASTDTQYF.

The J gene is TRBJ2-7, the V gene TRBV3-1; D is uncertain. Germline values: CDR1 LGHDT, CDR2 YNNKEL (reference sequence). Trimming stripped 4 bases from V and 0 bases from J, with 13 bases between. CDR3 length equals 15 residues. CDR3 amino acids: CASSRGGVNSYEQYF. CDR3 DNA: TGTGCCAGCAGCCGGGGTGGTGTCAACTCCTACGAGCAGTACTTC.